Sequencing of this T cell receptor beta chain was carried out in a study of cytotoxic CD8 clonotypes in ibrutinib-treated CLL. Data came from immunoSEQ multiplex PCR; TCRdb stores just in-frame clones and leaves some out. The table includes about 140,000 clones, around 93% detected once. Trimming cost V 4 bases and J 7 bases, with 14 bases left between them. Germline V gene data show CDR1 as MDHEN and CDR2 as SYDVKM. The CDR3 contains 13 residues. V usage is TRBV28 and J usage is TRBJ2-7; D is undetermined. The source was PBMCs, collected after 12 months of ibrutinib treatment. The origin of this receptor is a human donor with chronic lymphocytic leukemia. The CDR3 sequence is CASSSGYLGEQYF. CDR3 nucleotides: TGTGCCAGCAGTTCGGGTTACCTCGGTGAGCAGTACTTC. Based on the CDR3 plus reference TRBV28 and TRBJ2-7, the full variable domain is DVKVTQSSRYLVKRTGEKVFLECVQDMDHENMFWYRQDPGLGLRLIYFSYDVKMKEKGDIPEGYSVSREKKERFSLILESASTNQTSMYLCASSSGYLGEQYFGPGTRLTVT.